This record looks at one T cell receptor (beta chain) sequence and its context. Its antigen is currently unknown. This entry belongs to a study of cytomegalovirus exposure and HLA in healthy donors. Whole-study context: An early release of data contained approximately 80 million unique TCRs, which came from HLA-typed donors. Notes on the study in general: Compared with the approximately 680-donor mean, an Asian-associated ancestry cluster reportedly had fewer N-insertions, according to a later analysis.

J lost 5 bases, V lost 6 bases, and 9 bases had no gene match. Germline-derived CDR1 and CDR2 are MNHEY and SVGAGI. The CDR3 totals 14 residues. Amplification used 60 Vbeta primers and 13 Jbeta primers. Profiling relied on immunoSEQ multiplex PCR, and the TCRdb table lists in-frame clones only, not all of them. Altogether 180,000 or so clones are present, around 81% being singletons, with the ten largest covering about 1.9%. The rearrangement uses TRBV6-5 and TRBJ1-1, with TRBD1 identical over 7 bases. This receptor was obtained from a woman in her 30s in good health and CMV-seropositive. The sequencing input was PBMCs. The CDR3 reads CASSLYRGRTEAFF. The DNA for the CDR3 is TGTGCCAGCAGCCTATACAGGGGCCGGACTGAAGCTTTCTTT.